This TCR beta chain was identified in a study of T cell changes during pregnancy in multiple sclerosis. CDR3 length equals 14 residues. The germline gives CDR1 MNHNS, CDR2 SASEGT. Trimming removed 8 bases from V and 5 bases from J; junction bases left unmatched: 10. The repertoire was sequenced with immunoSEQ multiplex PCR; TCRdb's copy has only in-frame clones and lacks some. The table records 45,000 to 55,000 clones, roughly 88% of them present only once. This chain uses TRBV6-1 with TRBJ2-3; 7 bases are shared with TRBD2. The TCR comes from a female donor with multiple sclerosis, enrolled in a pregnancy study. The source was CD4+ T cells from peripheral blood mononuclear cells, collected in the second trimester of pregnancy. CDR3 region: CASGRGGAGDTQYF. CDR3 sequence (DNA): TGTGCCAGCGGCCGGGGAGGGGCTGGAGATACGCAGTATTTT.